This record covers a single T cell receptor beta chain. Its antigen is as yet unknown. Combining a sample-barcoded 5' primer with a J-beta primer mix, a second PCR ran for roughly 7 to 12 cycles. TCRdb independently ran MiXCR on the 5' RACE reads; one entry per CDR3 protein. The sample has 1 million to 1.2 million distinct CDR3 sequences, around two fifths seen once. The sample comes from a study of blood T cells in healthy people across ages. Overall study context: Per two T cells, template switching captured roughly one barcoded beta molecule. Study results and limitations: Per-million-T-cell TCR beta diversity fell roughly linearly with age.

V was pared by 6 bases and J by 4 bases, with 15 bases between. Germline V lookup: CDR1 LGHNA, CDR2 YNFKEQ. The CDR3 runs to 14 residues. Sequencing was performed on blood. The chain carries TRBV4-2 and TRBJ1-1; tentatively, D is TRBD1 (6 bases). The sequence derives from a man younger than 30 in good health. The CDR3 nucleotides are TGTGCCAGCAGTCATCAGGGGAGCGCCACTGAAGCTTTCTTT. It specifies CASSHQGSATEAFF.